Below are 4 T cell receptor beta chains sequenced from a single sample in a study of T cell responses to AZD1222 COVID-19 vaccine. The table came from immunoSEQ multiplex PCR; TCRdb's copy has only in-frame clones and leaves some out. The sample holds some 120,000 clones, 80% to 90% seen once. The material sequenced was peripheral blood, taken on day 0 of MenACWY control vaccination. The source of these receptors is an adult in good health.

The chain recombines TRBV10-3 with TRBJ2-1; D is possibly TRBD1 (6 bases). Germline loops: CDR1 ENHRY, CDR2 SYGVKD. V was shortened by 2 bases and J by 3 bases, with 14 bases between the two germline ends. This CDR3 has 16 amino acids. The CDR3 sequence is CAISEEGHRGYNEQFF. DNA of the CDR3: TGTGCCATCAGTGAGGAGGGACACCGAGGCTACAATGAGCAGTTCTTC.

The gene calls are TRBV2 and TRBJ1-2, with 7 bases that match TRBD1. V was pared by 6 bases and J by 4 bases, with 5 bases of the junction left unmatched. The CDR3 sequence is 13 residues long. Germline-derived CDR1 and CDR2 are SNHLY and FYNNEI. CDR3 amino acids: CASRATGVYGYTF. CDR3 sequence (DNA): TGTGCCAGCAGAGCTACAGGGGTCTATGGCTACACCTTC.

The rearrangement joins TRBV18 to TRBJ2-1; D is uncertain. Trimming shortened V by 1 base and J by 2 bases, and 9 bases separated the two germline ends. Germline V gene sequence: CDR1 KGHSH, CDR2 LQKENI. The length of the CDR3 is 15 residues. The CDR3 sequence: CASSPLERTYNEQFF. The DNA of the CDR3 is TGTGCCAGCTCACCACTTGAACGGACCTACAATGAGCAGTTCTTC.

This sequence joins TRBV6-2 or TRBV6-3 and TRBJ2-1; 10 bases are a match to TRBD1. The CDR3 consists of 17 residues. The J segment lost 8 bases and the V segment lost 2 bases, leaving 12 bases of the junction unmatched. Germline V lookup: CDR1 MNHEY, CDR2 SVGEGT. As DNA, the CDR3 is TGTGCCAGCAGTTACGGGGCCGGGACAGGGGATTTCGATGAGCAGTTCTTC. Encoded protein: CASSYGAGTGDFDEQFF.